The 24 T cell receptor beta chains reported below all come from one sample, sequenced in a study of T cells in narcolepsy. Clones were read by immunoSEQ multiplex PCR, and TCRdb kept only the in-frame ones, dropping some. The profile shows some 20,000 clones, around 83% of them singletons. Source material: memory (CD45RA-) CD4+ T cells from blood. The receptor source for this set is a human donor in good health.

V usage is TRBV5-1 and J usage is TRBJ2-1; D tentatively reads TRBD1 or TRBD2 (5 bases each). Germline loops: CDR1 SGHRS, CDR2 YFSETQ. This CDR3 has 12 residues. V was shortened by 1 base and J by 8 bases, with 7 bases between the two germline ends. CDR3 coding DNA: TGCGCCAGCAGCTTGAGAGGGGATGAGCAGTTCTTC. Encoded protein: CASSLRGDEQFF.

The rearrangement links TRBV28 to TRBJ1-2, with 7 bases that match TRBD1. CDR1 MDHEN and CDR2 SYDVKM come from the germline V gene. V lost 5 bases, J lost 4 bases, and 7 bases stayed unmatched. CDR3 length: 14 amino acids. CDR3 protein: CASSPQGTVYGYTF. The CDR3 DNA is TGTGCCAGCAGTCCCCAGGGGACAGTCTATGGCTACACCTTC.

This clone was observed once. V gene TRBV7-2 combines with J gene TRBJ2-7; D may be TRBD1 (5 bases). The CDR3 is 15 amino acids. The germline V gene has CDR1 SGHTA and CDR2 FQGNSA. The V end lost 1 base, the J end lost 3 bases, and 13 bases lay between the germline ends. The CDR3 region has the DNA TGTGCCAGCAGCTTAGAGGCAGGGATAGGCTACGAGCAGTACTTC. Its protein product is CASSLEAGIGYEQYF.

This chain links TRBV5-1 with TRBJ2-7; unclear D gene. In germline, CDR1 is SGHRS, CDR2 YFSETQ. The CDR3 sequence is 14 residues long. V was shortened by 0 bases and J by 6 bases, with 13 bases between the two germline ends. CDR3 bases: TGCGCCAGCAGCTTGGATTCTGGGAAGGGCGAGCAGTACTTC. Translation: CASSLDSGKGEQYF.

Written as DNA, the CDR3 is TGTGCCAGCAGTACCCGACTCGACAATGAGCAGTTCTTC. This sequence encodes CASSTRLDNEQFF. This chain connects TRBV6-1 to TRBJ2-1; no reliable D call. V was trimmed by 5 bases and J by 5 bases, leaving 10 bases between them. The length of the CDR3 is 13 residues. Germline V CDR1 and CDR2: MNHNS, SASEGT.

This chain joins TRBV5-6 and TRBJ1-1; the D gene is possibly TRBD1 (6 bases). Trimming removed 1 base at V and 0 bases at J, with 10 bases between. The CDR3 length is 15 residues. Germline loops: CDR1 SGHDT, CDR2 YYEEEE. CDR3 DNA sequence: TGTGCCAGCAGCTTGCCAGGGGTCATGAACACTGAAGCTTTCTTT. Translation gives CASSLPGVMNTEAFF.

CDR3 loop: CASSLGEVADTQYF. CDR3 DNA sequence: TGCGCCAGCAGCTTGGGTGAGGTGGCAGATACGCAGTATTTT. The chain is built from TRBV5-1 and TRBJ2-3; D ambiguous. The germline V and J ends were trimmed by 0 bases and 4 bases, with 9 bases remaining between them. The CDR3 is 14 amino acids. Germline-derived CDR1 and CDR2 are SGHRS and YFSETQ.

By frequency in the sample, this clone is medium-sized. The CDR3 nucleotides are TGTGCCATCAGTGAAGGACATTCTGGAAACACCATATATTTT. It is translated as CAISEGHSGNTIYF. This chain links TRBV10-3 with TRBJ1-3; a possible D gene is TRBD1 (5 bases). The V end lost 3 bases, the J end lost 1 base, and 7 bases lay between the germline ends. The CDR3 sequence is 14 residues long. Germline-derived CDR1 and CDR2 are ENHRY and SYGVKD.

This rearrangement joins TRBV7-2 to TRBJ2-5; 8 nucleotides line up with TRBD1. The CDR3 is 13 residues long. V was clipped by 6 bases and J by 2 bases; unmatched bases: 2. CDR1 is SGHTA, CDR2 FQGNSA, per germline. Written as DNA, the CDR3 is TGTGCCAGCAGTAGGGACAGGCAAGAGACCCAGTACTTC. Its protein is CASSRDRQETQYF.

This clone was counted once. The genes are TRBV10-3 and TRBJ2-5; D not certain. The germline V gene encodes CDR1 ENHRY and CDR2 SYGVKD. This CDR3 spans 12 amino acids. V lost 3 bases and J 5 bases, leaving 7 bases between the germline ends. The CDR3 loop reads CAISEGSETQYF. The CDR3 DNA is TGTGCCATCAGTGAAGGGTCGGAGACCCAGTACTTC.

This chain joins TRBV2 and TRBJ2-1, with D maybe TRBD2 (5 bases). Germline assignment: CDR1 SNHLY and CDR2 FYNNEI. V lost 10 bases to trimming and J lost 5 bases, with 18 bases between them. The CDR3 runs 14 residues. The CDR3 nucleotides read TGTGCCAACACCCGGGATGGCCCAGACAATGAGCAGTTCTTC. Amino acid sequence: CANTRDGPDNEQFF.

The genes are TRBV9 and TRBJ1-2; no reliable D call. Germline V CDR1 and CDR2: SGDLS, YYNGEE. The CDR3 runs 16 residues. With 3 bases removed from V and 8 bases from J, the gap between germline ends came to 23 bases. The CDR3: CASSERGRQDGLGYTF. The CDR3 coding sequence is TGTGCCAGCAGCGAGAGAGGGCGGCAGGACGGCTTAGGCTACACCTTC.

The J gene is TRBJ2-7, the V gene TRBV9; weak D call: TRBD2 (6 bases). The CDR3 extends over 14 amino acids. Trimming pared 0 bases from V and 0 bases from J, leaving 7 bases between. In germline, CDR1 is SGDLS, CDR2 YYNGEE. CDR3 DNA: TGTGCCAGCAGCGTAGGGGGGGTCTCCTACGAGCAGTACTTC. Its translation: CASSVGGVSYEQYF.

This chain uses TRBV30 with TRBJ1-2; D remains ambiguous. The V and J ends lost 0 bases and 7 bases respectively, with 15 bases between them. The CDR3 contains 14 residues. Germline lookup yields CDR1 GTSNPN and CDR2 SVGIG (reference sequence). The CDR3 nucleotides are TGTGCCTGGAGTGTGAAGGTGGTTGGGGTTGGCTACACCTTC. Translation: CAWSVKVVGVGYTF.

This clone was picked up a small number of times. The chain links TRBV2 to TRBJ1-5; D is uncertain. CDR1 is SNHLY and CDR2 is FYNNEI in the germline V gene. The CDR3 is 16 residues long. The V and J ends lost 4 bases and 1 base respectively, with 14 bases between them. Written as DNA, the CDR3 is TGTGCCAGCAGTGCTGGTTTTGGGGTGAGCAATCAGCCCCAGCATTTT. Its protein product is CASSAGFGVSNQPQHF.

For this clone: A much larger clonotype is one base distant, so this may be a read error. This sequence joins TRBV2 and TRBJ2-1, with 11 bases lining up with TRBD2. The CDR3 runs to 15 residues. Germline assignment: CDR1 SNHLY and CDR2 FYNNEI. The CDR3 spells CAGSKTSGAYNEQFF. DNA for the CDR3: TGTGCCGGCAGTAAGACTAGCGGGGCCTACAATGAGCAGTTCTTC.

This sequence joins TRBV7-9 and TRBJ2-5; 7 bases match TRBD2. With 5 bases clipped from V and 2 bases from J, the junction kept 5 bases outside the gene matches. CDR3 length equals 14 residues. Germline assignment: CDR1 SEHNR and CDR2 FQNEAQ (reference sequence). The CDR3 sequence is CASSRRGEQETQYF. The CDR3 nucleotides are TGTGCCAGCAGCCGCCGGGGGGAACAAGAGACCCAGTACTTC.

On this clone: An end of the junction does not agree with germline; a read error may underlie this. The chain carries TRBV6-5 and TRBJ2-1; 10 nucleotides line up with TRBD2. The germline CDR1 and CDR2 sequences are MNHEY and SVGAGI. CDR3 length: 15 amino acids. CDR3 region: CASSHSSGGHNEQFF. The CDR3 DNA sequence: TGTGCCAGCAGTCACTCTAGCGGGGGACATAATGAGCAGTTCTTC.

In this sample, this clone turned up a few times. The chain recombines TRBV4-3 with TRBJ2-7; D gene unclear. Trimming cost V 3 bases and J 0 bases, with 6 bases left between them. Germline assignment: CDR1 LGHNA and CDR2 YSLEER. This CDR3 contains 13 residues. The CDR3: CASSQGASYEQYF. The CDR3 nucleotides read TGCGCCAGCAGCCAGGGCGCCTCCTACGAGCAGTACTTC.

The CDR3 region is CASSYQYTEAFF. The CDR3 nucleotides read TGTGCCAGCAGTTACCAGTACACTGAAGCTTTCTTT. The chain recombines TRBV6-5 with TRBJ1-1, with D hard to call. CDR1 is MNHEY, CDR2 SVGAGI, per germline. Deletions cut 2 bases from V and 3 bases from J, with 4 bases between. The length of the CDR3 is 12 residues.

This chain joins TRBV11-2 and TRBJ2-7; the D gene could be TRBD1 or TRBD2 (5 bases each). V gave up 5 bases and J gave up 4 bases, with 21 bases separating them. CDR3 length equals 16 residues. The V gene's germline CDR1 is SGHAT and CDR2 FQNNGV. The CDR3 bases are TGTGCCAGCAGCCTGACCTTATCCGGGACCCGATACGAGCAGTACTTC. This gives the protein CASSLTLSGTRYEQYF. Based on the CDR3 plus reference TRBV11-2 and TRBJ2-7, the full variable domain is EAGVAQSPRYKIIEKRQSVAFWCNPISGHATLYWYQQILGQGPKLLIQFQNNGVVDDSQLPKDRFSAERLKGVDSTLKIQPAKLEDSAVYLCASSLTLSGTRYEQYFGPGTRLTVT.

The CDR3 nucleotides read TGTGCCAGCAGCGTAGGAGGGGCCGTGAACACTGAAGCTTTCTTT. Protein product: CASSVGGAVNTEAFF. The chain recombines TRBV9 with TRBJ1-1; tentatively, D is TRBD1 (5 bases). Germline assignment: CDR1 SGDLS and CDR2 YYNGEE. Trimming took 0 bases from V and 0 from J, leaving 9 bases between them. The CDR3 loop spans 15 amino acids. The entire variable domain, with the rest obtained from reference TRBV9 and TRBJ1-1, is as follows: DSGVTQTPKHLITATGQRVTLRCSPRSGDLSVYWYQQSLDQGLQFLIQYYNGEERAKGNILERFSAQQFPDLHSELNLSSLELGDSALYFCASSVGGAVNTEAFFGQGTRLTVV.

The chain uses TRBV13 and TRBJ2-3; D gene unclear. This CDR3 spans 14 amino acids. V was cut by 1 base and J by 3 bases, with 8 bases left in between. Germline loops: CDR1 PRHDT, CDR2 FYEKMQ (reference sequence). The CDR3 region has the DNA TGTGCCAGCAGCTTAGAGTTGAGTACAGATACGCAGTATTTT. The encoded protein is CASSLELSTDTQYF.

This chain links TRBV5-4 with TRBJ2-3; D call uncertain. The germline V gene encodes CDR1 SGHNT and CDR2 YYREEE (reference sequence). The ends were cut back, 7 bases at V and 0 bases at J, with 9 bases in the middle. The CDR3 extends over 13 amino acids. In DNA, the CDR3 is TGTGCCAGCCGAAACCGGAGCACAGATACGCAGTATTTT. Protein product: CASRNRSTDTQYF.